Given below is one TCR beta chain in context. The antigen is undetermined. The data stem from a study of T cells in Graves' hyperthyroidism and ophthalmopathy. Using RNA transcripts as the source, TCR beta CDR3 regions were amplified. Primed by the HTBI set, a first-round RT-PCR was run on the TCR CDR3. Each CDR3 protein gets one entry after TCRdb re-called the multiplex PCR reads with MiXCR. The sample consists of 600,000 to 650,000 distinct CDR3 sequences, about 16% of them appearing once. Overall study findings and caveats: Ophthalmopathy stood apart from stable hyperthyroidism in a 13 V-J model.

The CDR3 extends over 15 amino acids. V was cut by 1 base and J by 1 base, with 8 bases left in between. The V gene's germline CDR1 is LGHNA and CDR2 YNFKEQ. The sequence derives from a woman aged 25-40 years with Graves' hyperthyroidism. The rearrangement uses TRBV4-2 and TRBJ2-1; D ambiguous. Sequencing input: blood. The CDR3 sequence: CASSQVPRSYNEQFF. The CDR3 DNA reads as TGTGCCAGCAGCCAAGTGCCTCGATCCTACAATGAGCAGTTCTTC.